This passage covers 2 T cell receptor beta chains from one sample sequenced in a study of CD8 T cells in Susac syndrome. Random hexamers were used to reverse transcribe an amount of roughly 0.5 to 1 ug RNA. MiXCR, applied by TCRdb to the immunoSEQ multiplex PCR reads, yields one record per CDR3 protein. The sample has approximately 180,000 distinct CDR3 sequences; about 93% are singletons. The sequenced sample consisted of CD4+ T cells from PBMCs. These receptors came from a human donor with multiple sclerosis.

The genes are TRBV30 and TRBJ2-7; no definite D call. V was shortened by 1 base and J by 3 bases, with 4 bases between the two germline ends. The CDR3 covers 11 residues. CDR1 GTSNPN and CDR2 SVGIG come from the germline V gene (reference sequence). The CDR3 coding sequence is TGTGCCTGGAGTGCCCTCTACGAGCAGTACTTC. It is translated as CAWSALYEQYF.

The chain employs TRBV9 and TRBJ1-3; D is unclear. Germline V gene sequence: CDR1 SGDLS, CDR2 YYNGEE. There are 17 residues in the CDR3. The V end lost 0 bases, the J end lost 2 bases, and 15 bases lay between the germline ends. CDR3 residues: CASSVALPGTTGNTIYF. The CDR3 nucleotides read TGTGCCAGCAGCGTAGCTCTTCCGGGTACCACTGGAAACACCATATATTTT.